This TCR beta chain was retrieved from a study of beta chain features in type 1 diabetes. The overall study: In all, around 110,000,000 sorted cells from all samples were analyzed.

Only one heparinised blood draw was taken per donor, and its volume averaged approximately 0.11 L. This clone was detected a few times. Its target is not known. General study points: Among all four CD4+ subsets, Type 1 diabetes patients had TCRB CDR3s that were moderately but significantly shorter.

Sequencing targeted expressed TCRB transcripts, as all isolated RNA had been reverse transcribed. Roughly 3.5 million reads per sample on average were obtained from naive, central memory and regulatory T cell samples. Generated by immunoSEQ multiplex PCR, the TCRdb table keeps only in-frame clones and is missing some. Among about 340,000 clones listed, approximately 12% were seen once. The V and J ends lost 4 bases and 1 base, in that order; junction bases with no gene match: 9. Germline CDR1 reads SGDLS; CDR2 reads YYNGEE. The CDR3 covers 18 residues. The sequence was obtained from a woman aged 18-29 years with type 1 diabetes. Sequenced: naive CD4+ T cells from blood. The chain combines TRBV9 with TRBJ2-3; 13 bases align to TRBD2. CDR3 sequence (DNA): TGTGCCAGCAGCATCGGGACTAGCGGGGCTGGGGGCACAGATACGCAGTATTTT. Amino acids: CASSIGTSGAGGTDTQYF.